This T cell receptor (beta chain) stems from a study of blood T cell repertoires in COVID-19. The germline V gene encodes CDR1 MNHEY and CDR2 SVGAGI. The V gene lost 6 bases and the J gene lost 10 bases, with 18 bases spanning the gap. This CDR3 region has 13 residues. Assay used: immunoSEQ multiplex PCR; TCRdb lists only in-frame clones, some missing. This table holds tens of thousands of clones, 90% to 95% found once. The source material was peripheral blood. The receptor was isolated from a man in his fifties or sixties with acute or convalescent COVID-19. The rearrangement uses TRBV6-5 and TRBJ1-1, with D possibly matching TRBD1 (6 bases). This chain's CDR3 is CASRDRDITGAFF. In DNA form, the CDR3 reads TGTGCCAGCAGGGACCGGGACATTACGGGAGCTTTCTTT.